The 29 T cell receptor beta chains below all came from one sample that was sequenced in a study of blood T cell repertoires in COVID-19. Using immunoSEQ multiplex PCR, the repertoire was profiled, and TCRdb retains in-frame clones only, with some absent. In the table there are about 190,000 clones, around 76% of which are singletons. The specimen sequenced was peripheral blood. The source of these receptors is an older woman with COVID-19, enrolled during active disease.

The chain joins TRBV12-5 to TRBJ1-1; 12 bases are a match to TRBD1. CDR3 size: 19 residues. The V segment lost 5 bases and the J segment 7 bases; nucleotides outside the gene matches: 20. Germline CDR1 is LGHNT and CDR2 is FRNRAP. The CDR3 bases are TGTGCTAGTGGTCTCACGCCGGGACAGGGGGCGGAGGAGTTGGGTGAAGCTTTCTTT. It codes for CASGLTPGQGAEELGEAFF.

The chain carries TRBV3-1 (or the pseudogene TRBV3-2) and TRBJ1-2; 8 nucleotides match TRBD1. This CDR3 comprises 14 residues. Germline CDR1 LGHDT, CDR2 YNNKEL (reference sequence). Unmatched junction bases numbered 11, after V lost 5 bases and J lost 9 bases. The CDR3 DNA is TGTGCCAGCAGCATTGGGACAGGTGGACTTAGCTACACCTTC. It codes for CASSIGTGGLSYTF.

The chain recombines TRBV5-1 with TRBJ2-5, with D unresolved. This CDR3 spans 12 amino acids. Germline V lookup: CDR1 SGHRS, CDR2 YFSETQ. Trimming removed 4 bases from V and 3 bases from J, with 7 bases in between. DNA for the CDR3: TGCGCCAGCAGCGAGAATGAAGAGACCCAGTACTTC. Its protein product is CASSENEETQYF. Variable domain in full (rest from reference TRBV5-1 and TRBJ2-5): KAGVTQTPRYLIKTRGQQVTLSCSPISGHRSVSWYQQTPGQGLQFLFEYFSETQRNKGNFPGRFSGRQFSNSRSEMNVSTLELGDSALYLCASSENEETQYFGPGTRLLVL.

The DNA of the CDR3 is TGTGCCACCGGTCCGCGGACAGGGAATGGCTACACCTTC. This codes for CATGPRTGNGYTF. The V call is TRBV24-1, the J call TRBJ1-2; 8 bases align to TRBD1. Looked up from germline, CDR1 is KGHDR and CDR2 is SFDVKD. This CDR3 region has 13 residues. J lost 6 bases, V lost 9 bases, and 8 bases had no gene match.

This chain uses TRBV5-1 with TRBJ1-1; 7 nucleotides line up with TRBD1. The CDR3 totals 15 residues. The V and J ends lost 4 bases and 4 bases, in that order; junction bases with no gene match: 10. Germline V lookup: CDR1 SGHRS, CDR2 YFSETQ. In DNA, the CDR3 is TGCGCCAGCAGCCCCTCAGGGGGGCGGTCCACTGAAGCTTTCTTT. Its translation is CASSPSGGRSTEAFF. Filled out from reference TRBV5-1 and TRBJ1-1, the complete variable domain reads KAGVTQTPRYLIKTRGQQVTLSCSPISGHRSVSWYQQTPGQGLQFLFEYFSETQRNKGNFPGRFSGRQFSNSRSEMNVSTLELGDSALYLCASSPSGGRSTEAFFGQGTRLTVV.

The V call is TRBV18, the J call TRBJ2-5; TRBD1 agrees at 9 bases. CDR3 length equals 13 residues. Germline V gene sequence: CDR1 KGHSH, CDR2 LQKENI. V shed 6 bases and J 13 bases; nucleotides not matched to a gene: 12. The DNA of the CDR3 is TGTGCCAGCTCGCGGGACAGGGCGAAATTTGGGTACTTC. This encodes CASSRDRAKFGYF.

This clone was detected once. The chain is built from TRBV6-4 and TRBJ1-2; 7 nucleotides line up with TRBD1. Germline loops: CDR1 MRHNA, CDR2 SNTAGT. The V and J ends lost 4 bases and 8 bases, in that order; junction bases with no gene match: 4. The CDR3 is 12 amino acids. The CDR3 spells CASSGQGSGYTF. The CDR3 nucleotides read TGTGCCAGCAGTGGACAGGGAAGCGGCTACACCTTC.

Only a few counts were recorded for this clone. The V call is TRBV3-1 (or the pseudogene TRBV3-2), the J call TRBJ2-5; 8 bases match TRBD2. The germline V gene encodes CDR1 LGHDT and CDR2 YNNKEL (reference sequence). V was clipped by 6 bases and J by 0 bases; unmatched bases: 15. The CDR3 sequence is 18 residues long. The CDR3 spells CASRPGLGGFSYQETQYF. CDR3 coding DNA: TGTGCCAGCAGACCGGGACTAGGGGGTTTTTCGTACCAAGAGACCCAGTACTTC.

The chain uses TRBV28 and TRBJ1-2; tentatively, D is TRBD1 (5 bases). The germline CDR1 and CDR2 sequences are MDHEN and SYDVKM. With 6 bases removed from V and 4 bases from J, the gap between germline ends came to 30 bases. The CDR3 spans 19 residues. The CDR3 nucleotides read TGTGCCAGCAGCCGTTCCCGCTTGCCAGGGAACATCACATCCTATGGCTACACCTTC. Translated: CASSRSRLPGNITSYGYTF.

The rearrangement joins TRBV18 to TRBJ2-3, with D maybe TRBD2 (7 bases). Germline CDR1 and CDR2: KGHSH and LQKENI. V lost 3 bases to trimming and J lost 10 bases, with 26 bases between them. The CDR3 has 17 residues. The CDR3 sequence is CASSPLLIGGRSVAQYF. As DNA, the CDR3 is TGTGCCAGCTCACCCCTTCTGATCGGGGGGCGATCAGTCGCGCAGTATTTT.

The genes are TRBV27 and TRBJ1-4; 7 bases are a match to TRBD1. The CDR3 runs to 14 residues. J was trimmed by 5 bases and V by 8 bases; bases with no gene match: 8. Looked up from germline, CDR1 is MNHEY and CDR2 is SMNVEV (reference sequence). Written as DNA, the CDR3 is TGTGCCAGCGGAATTACAGGGGTGAATGAAAAACTGTTTTTT. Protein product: CASGITGVNEKLFF.

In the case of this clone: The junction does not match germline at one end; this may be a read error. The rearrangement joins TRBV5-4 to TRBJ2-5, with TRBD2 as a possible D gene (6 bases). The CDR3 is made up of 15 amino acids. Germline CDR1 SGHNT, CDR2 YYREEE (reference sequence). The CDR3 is CASGGGTGTRGPQYF. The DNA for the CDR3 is TGCGCCAGCGGCGGCGGGACGGGCACTAGGGGACCCCAGTACTTC. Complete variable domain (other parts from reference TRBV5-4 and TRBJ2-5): ETGVTQSPTHLIKTRGQQVTLRCSSQSGHNTVSWYQQALGQGPQFIFQYYREEENGRGNFPPRFSGLQFPNYSSELNVNALELDDSALYLCASGGGTGTRGPQYFGPGTRLLVL.

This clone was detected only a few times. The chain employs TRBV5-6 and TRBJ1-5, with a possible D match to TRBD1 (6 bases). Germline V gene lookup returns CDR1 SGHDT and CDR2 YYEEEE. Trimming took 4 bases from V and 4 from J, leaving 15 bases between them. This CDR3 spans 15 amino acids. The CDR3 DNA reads TGTGCCAGCAGCCCGGGACAATTGCCGAATCAGCCCCAGCATTTT. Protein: CASSPGQLPNQPQHF.

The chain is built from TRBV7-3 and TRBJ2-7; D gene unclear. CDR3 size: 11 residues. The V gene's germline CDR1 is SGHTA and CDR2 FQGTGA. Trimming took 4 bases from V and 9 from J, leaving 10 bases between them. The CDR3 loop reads CASSSPLWQYV. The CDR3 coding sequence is TGTGCCAGCAGCTCCCCCCTTTGGCAGTACGTC.

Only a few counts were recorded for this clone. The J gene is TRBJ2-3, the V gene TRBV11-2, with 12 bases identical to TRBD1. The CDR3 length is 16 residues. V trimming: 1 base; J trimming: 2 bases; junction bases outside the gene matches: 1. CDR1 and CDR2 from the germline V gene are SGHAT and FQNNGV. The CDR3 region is CASSLVGQGATDTQYF. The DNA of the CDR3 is TGTGCCAGCAGCTTAGTGGGACAGGGGGCCACAGATACGCAGTATTTT.

For the CDR3, the DNA is TGTGCCAGCAGCGAAGGACAGGGGGCAGGTACTAATGAAAAACTGTTTTTT. Protein product: CASSEGQGAGTNEKLFF. The rearrangement uses TRBV9 and TRBJ1-4; the match to TRBD1 covers 11 bases. In germline, CDR1 is SGDLS, CDR2 YYNGEE. This CDR3 comprises 17 residues. V lost 3 bases and J lost 2; bases outside the gene matches: 6.

Here the CDR3 reads CASSLGQANQPQHF. Written as DNA, the CDR3 is TGTGCCAGCAGTCTTGGACAGGCCAATCAGCCCCAGCATTTT. The chain joins TRBV2 to TRBJ1-5; 7 bases fit TRBD1. Trimming took 5 bases from V and 3 from J; bases not matched to a gene: 4. This CDR3 spans 14 amino acids. Germline V lookup: CDR1 SNHLY, CDR2 FYNNEI.

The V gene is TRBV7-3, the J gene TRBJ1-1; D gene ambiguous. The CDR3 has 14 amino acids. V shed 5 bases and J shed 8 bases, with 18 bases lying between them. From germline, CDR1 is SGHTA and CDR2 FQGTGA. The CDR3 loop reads CASSPDGPTLEAFF. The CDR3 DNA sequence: TGTGCCAGCAGCCCTGATGGGCCGACCTTGGAAGCTTTCTTT.

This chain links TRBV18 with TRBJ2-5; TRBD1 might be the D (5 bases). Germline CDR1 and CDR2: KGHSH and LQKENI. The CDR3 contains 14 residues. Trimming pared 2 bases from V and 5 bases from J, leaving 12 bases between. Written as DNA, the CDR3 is TGTGCCAGCTCACCAAGGGGTCACTCGGAGACCCAGTACTTC. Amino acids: CASSPRGHSETQYF.

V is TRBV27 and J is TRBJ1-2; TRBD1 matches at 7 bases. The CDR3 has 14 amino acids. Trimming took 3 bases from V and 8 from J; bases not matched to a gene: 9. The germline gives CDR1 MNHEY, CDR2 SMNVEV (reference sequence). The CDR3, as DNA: TGTGCCAGCAGTTTGATAGGGGGCTCGAAGGGCTACACCTTC. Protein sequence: CASSLIGGSKGYTF.

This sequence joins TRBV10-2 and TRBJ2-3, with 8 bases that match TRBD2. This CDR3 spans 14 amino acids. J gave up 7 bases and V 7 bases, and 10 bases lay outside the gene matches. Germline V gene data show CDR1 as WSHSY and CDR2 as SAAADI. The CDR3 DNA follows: TGCGCCAGCATGGACGGGGGGGTTTTGAATACGCAGTATTTT. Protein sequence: CASMDGGVLNTQYF.

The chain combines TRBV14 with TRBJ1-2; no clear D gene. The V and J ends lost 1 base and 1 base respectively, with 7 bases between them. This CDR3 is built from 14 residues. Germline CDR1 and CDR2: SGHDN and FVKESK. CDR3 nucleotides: TGTGCCAGCAGCCAAGGGCAGGTTAACTATGGCTACACCTTC. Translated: CASSQGQVNYGYTF.

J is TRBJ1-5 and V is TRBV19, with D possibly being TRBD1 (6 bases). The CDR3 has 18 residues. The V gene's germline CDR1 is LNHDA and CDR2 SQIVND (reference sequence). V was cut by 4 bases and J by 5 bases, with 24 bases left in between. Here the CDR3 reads CASSTPPGGTPGYQPQHF. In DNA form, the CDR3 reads TGTGCCAGTAGTACGCCCCCCGGGGGGACACCCGGATATCAGCCCCAGCATTTT.

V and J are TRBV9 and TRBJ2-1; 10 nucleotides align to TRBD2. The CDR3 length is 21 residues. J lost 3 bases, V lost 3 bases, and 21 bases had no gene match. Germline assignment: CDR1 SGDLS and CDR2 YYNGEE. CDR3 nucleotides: TGTGCCAGCAGCGCCCGAACCGGGACTAGCGAGATAGGCTCCTACTACAATGAGCAGTTCTTC. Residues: CASSARTGTSEIGSYYNEQFF.

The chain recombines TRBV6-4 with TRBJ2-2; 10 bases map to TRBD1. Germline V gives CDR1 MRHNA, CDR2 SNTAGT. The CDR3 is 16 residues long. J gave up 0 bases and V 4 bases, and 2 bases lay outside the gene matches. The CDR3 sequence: CASSAGTGANTGELFF. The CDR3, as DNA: TGTGCCAGCAGTGCCGGGACAGGGGCGAACACCGGGGAGCTGTTTTTT.

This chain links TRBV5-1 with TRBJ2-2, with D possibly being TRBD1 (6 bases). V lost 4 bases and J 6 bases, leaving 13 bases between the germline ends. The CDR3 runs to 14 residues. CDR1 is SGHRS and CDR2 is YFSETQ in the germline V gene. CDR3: CASSLLNRAGELFF. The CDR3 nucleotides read TGCGCCAGCAGCCTTTTAAACAGGGCCGGGGAGCTGTTTTTT.

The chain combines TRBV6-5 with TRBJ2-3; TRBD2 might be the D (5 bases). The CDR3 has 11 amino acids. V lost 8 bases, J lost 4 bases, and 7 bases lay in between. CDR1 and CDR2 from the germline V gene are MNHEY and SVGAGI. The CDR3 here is CASRGSDTQYF. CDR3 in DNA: TGTGCCAGCCGAGGGTCAGATACGCAGTATTTT.

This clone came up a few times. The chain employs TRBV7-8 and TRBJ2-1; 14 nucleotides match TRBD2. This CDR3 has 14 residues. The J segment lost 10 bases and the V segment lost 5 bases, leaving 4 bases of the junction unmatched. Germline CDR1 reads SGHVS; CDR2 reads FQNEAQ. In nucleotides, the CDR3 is TGTGCCAGCAGCCGAGGACTAGCGGGAGGAGAGCAGTTCTTC. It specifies CASSRGLAGGEQFF.

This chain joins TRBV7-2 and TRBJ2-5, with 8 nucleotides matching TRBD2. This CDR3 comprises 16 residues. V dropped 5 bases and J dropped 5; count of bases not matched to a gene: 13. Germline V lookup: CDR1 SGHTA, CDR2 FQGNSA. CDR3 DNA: TGTGCCAGCAGCACGGCGATTGCGGGAGGTGGGGAGACCCAGTACTTC. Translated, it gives CASSTAIAGGGETQYF.